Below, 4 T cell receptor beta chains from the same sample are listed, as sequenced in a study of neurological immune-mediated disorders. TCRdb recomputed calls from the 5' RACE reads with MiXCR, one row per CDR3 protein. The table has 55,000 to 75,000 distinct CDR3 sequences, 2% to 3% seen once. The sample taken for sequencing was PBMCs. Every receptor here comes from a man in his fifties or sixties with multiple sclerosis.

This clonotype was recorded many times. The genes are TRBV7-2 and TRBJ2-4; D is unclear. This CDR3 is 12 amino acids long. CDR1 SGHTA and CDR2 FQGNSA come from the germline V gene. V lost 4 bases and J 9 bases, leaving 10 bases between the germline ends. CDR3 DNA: TGTGCCAGCAGCTCCCCGACGTTCATTCAGTACTTC. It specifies CASSSPTFIQYF. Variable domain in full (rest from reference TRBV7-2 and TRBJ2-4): GAGVSQSPSNKVTEKGKDVELRCDPISGHTALYWYRQSLGQGLEFLIYFQGNSAPDKSGLPSDRFSAERTGGSVSTLTIQRTQQEDSAVYLCASSSPTFIQYFGAGTRLSVL.

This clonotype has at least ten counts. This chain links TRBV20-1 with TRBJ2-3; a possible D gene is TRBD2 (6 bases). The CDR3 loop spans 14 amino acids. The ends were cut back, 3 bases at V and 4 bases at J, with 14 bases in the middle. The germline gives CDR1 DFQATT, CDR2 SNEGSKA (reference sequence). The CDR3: CSARVNGGADTQYF. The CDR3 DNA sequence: TGCAGTGCTAGGGTAAACGGGGGAGCAGATACGCAGTATTTT.

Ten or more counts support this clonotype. The CDR3 sequence: CASTQMGGLGNTGELFF. CDR3 nucleotide sequence: TGTGCCAGCACCCAGATGGGGGGCCTCGGGAACACCGGGGAGCTGTTTTTT. V is TRBV6-5 and J is TRBJ2-2; D tentatively reads TRBD1 or TRBD2 (6 bases each). CDR1 and CDR2 (germline): MNHEY, SVGAGI. V was shortened by 7 bases and J by 1 base, with 19 bases between the two germline ends. This CDR3 has 17 amino acids.

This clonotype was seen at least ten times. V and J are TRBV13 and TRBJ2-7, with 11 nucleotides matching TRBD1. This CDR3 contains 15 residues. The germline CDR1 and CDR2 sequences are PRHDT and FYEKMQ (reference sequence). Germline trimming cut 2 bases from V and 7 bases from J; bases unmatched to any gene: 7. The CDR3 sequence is CASSLNGQGAREQYF. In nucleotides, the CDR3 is TGTGCCAGCAGCTTAAATGGACAGGGGGCGAGGGAGCAGTACTTC.